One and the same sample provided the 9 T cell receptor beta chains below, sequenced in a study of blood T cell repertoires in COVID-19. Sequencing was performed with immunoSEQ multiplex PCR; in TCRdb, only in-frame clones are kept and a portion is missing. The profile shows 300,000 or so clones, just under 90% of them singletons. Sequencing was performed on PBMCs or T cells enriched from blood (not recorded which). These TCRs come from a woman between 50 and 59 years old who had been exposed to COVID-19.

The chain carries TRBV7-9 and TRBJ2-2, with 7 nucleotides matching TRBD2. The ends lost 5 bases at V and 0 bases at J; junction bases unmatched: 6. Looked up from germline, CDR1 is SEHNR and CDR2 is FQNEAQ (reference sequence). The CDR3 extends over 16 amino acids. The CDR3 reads CASSPWGGSNTGELFF. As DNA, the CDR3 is TGTGCCAGCAGCCCCTGGGGGGGTTCGAACACCGGGGAGCTGTTTTTT. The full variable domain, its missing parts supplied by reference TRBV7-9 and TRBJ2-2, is DTGVSQNPRHKITKRGQNVTFRCDPISEHNRLYWYRQTLGQGPEFLTYFQNEAQLEKSRLLSDRFSAERPKGSFSTLEIQRTEQGDSAMYLCASSPWGGSNTGELFFGEGSRLTVL.

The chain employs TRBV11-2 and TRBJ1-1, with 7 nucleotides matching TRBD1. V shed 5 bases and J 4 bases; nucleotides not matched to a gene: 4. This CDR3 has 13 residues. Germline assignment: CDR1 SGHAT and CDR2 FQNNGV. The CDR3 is CASSLDRATEAFF. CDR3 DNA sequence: TGTGCCAGCAGCCTCGACAGGGCCACTGAAGCTTTCTTT.

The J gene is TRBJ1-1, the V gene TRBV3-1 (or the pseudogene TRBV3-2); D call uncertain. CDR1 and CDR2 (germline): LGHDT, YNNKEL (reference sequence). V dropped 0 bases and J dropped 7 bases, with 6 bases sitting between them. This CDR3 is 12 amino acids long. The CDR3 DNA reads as TGTGCCAGCAGCCAAGATTTACATGAAGCTTTCTTT. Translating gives CASSQDLHEAFF.

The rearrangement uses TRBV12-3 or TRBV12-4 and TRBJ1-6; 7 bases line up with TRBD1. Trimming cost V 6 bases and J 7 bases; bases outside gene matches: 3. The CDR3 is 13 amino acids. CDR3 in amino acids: CASRGQPNSPLHF. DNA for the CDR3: TGTGCCAGCAGGGGACAGCCAAATTCACCCCTCCACTTT.

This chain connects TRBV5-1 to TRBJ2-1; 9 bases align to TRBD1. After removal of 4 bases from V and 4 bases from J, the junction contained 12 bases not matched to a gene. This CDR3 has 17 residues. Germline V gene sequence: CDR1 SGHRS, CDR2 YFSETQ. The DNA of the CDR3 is TGCGCCAGCAGCCTTCTACCGGGACAGGGTGGTTACAATGAGCAGTTCTTC. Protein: CASSLLPGQGGYNEQFF.

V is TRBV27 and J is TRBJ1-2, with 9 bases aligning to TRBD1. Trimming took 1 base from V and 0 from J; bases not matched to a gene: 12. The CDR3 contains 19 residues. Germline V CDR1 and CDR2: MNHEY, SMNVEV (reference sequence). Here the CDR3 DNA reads TGTGCCAGCAGTTTATTACCCGGGACAGGGCATCCTACTAACTATGGCTACACCTTC. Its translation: CASSLLPGTGHPTNYGYTF.

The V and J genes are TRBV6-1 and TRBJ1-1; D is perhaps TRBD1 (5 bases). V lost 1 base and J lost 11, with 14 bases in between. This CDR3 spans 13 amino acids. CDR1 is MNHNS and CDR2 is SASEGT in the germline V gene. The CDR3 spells CASSEVDTSRAFF. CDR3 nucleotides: TGTGCCAGCAGTGAAGTGGACACCTCGAGGGCTTTCTTT.

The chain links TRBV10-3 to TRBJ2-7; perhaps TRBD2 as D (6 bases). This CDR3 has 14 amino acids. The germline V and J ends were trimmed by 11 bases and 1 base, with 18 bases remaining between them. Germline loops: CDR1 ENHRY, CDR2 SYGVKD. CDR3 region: CASTPGTPSYEQYF. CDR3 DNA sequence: TGTGCCTCCACCCCCGGGACTCCATCCTACGAGCAGTACTTC.

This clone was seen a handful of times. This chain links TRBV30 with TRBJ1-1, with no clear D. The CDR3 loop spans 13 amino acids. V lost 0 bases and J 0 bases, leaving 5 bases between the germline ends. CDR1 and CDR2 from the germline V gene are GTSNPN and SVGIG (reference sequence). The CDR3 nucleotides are TGTGCCTGGAGTGTACAAGTGAACACTGAAGCTTTCTTT. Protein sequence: CAWSVQVNTEAFF. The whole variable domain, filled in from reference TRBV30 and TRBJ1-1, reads SQTIHQWPATLVQPVGSPLSLECTVEGTSNPNLYWYRQAAGRGLQLLFYSVGIGQISSEVPQNLSASRPQDRQFILSSKKLLLSDSGFYLCAWSVQVNTEAFFGQGTRLTVV.